One and the same sample provided the 10 T cell receptor beta chains below, sequenced in a study of cytomegalovirus exposure and HLA in healthy donors. PCR used 60 Vbeta primers and 13 Jbeta primers. Assay: immunoSEQ multiplex PCR; the TCRdb copy retains only in-frame clones and omits some. The sample has around 150,000 clones, 65% to 80% seen once; the top ten hold approximately 1.6%. The sample comprised PBMCs. The receptors were gathered from a human donor in good health.

The rearrangement uses TRBV11-2 and TRBJ1-3; 9 bases are shared with TRBD1. V dropped 5 bases and J dropped 2; count of bases not matched to a gene: 4. The CDR3 covers 15 residues. Per germline, CDR1 SGHAT and CDR2 FQNNGV. The CDR3 coding sequence is TGTGCCAGCAGCGCCCGACAGGGGGCTGGAAACACCATATATTTT. Translating it yields CASSARQGAGNTIYF.

This chain joins TRBV4-3 and TRBJ2-7, with TRBD1 matching over 8 bases. This CDR3 has 16 residues. The trim removed 2 bases at V and 0 bases at J, leaving 6 bases unmatched. Per the germline V gene, CDR1 is LGHNA and CDR2 is YSLEER. This CDR3 is CASSQSDRASSYEQYF. The CDR3 DNA reads TGCGCCAGCAGCCAATCGGACAGGGCGAGCTCCTACGAGCAGTACTTC.

The chain recombines TRBV7-7 with TRBJ2-7; a weak D match, TRBD1 (6 bases). Germline loops: CDR1 SSHAT, CDR2 FNYEAQ (reference sequence). The ends were cut back, 3 bases at V and 5 bases at J, with 23 bases in the middle. The CDR3 totals 17 residues. The CDR3 DNA is TGTGCCAGCAGCTTGTCCTTATCTTCAGGGGTCGGGAACGAGCAGTACTTC. Its translation: CASSLSLSSGVGNEQYF. Full variable domain (rest looked up from reference TRBV7-7 and TRBJ2-7): GAGVSQSPRYKVTKRGQDVTLRCDPISSHATLYWYQQALGQGPEFLTYFNYEAQPDKSGLPSDRFSAERPEGSISTLTIQRTEQRDSAMYRCASSLSLSSGVGNEQYFGPGTRLTVT.

The chain carries TRBV28 and TRBJ2-7, with 9 bases lining up with TRBD1. J lost 3 bases, V lost 3 bases, and 0 bases had no gene match. The CDR3 is 13 residues long. Germline CDR1 and CDR2: MDHEN and SYDVKM. CDR3 region: CASSLTGGYEQYF. CDR3 nucleotides: TGTGCCAGCAGTTTGACAGGGGGCTACGAGCAGTACTTC.

The chain combines TRBV27 with TRBJ2-5; tentatively, D is TRBD2 (6 bases). The CDR3 covers 14 residues. Between the trimmed V and J ends, which lost 4 bases and 1 base, there was a span of 10 bases. Germline V gene sequence: CDR1 MNHEY, CDR2 SMNVEV (reference sequence). In DNA form, the CDR3 reads TGTGCCAGCAGTTCGACCGGGAGCCAAGAGACCCAGTACTTC. Its translation: CASSSTGSQETQYF.

The gene calls are TRBV25-1 and TRBJ1-6; D call uncertain. The CDR3 contains 14 residues. Germline V gene lookup returns CDR1 MGHDK and CDR2 SYGVNS. Trimming took 10 bases from V and 8 from J, leaving 18 bases between them. Written as DNA, the CDR3 is TGTGCCATCAGATCGGGAAGGGCGGATTCACCCCTCCACTTT. It is translated as CAIRSGRADSPLHF.

The rearrangement links TRBV11-1 to TRBJ1-1; TRBD1 might be the D (5 bases). Germline-derived CDR1 and CDR2 are SGHAT and FQDESV (reference sequence). V was pared by 8 bases and J by 0 bases, with 19 bases between. The CDR3 is 16 residues long. This CDR3 reads CASGGFGGTLNTEAFF. CDR3 bases: TGTGCCAGCGGGGGGTTCGGTGGGACCTTGAACACTGAAGCTTTCTTT.

This clone was found a few times. The gene calls are TRBV9 and TRBJ1-3, with D possibly TRBD1 on 5 matching bases. Per the germline V gene, CDR1 is SGDLS and CDR2 is YYNGEE. V lost 4 bases and J 4 bases, leaving 12 bases between the germline ends. The CDR3 runs 14 residues. The CDR3 reads CASSPQVAGNTIYF. CDR3 nucleotides: TGTGCCAGCAGCCCACAGGTCGCAGGAAACACCATATATTTT.

V gene TRBV11-1 combines with J gene TRBJ2-1; D is unresolved. CDR1 is SGHAT, CDR2 FQDESV, per germline (reference sequence). V lost 5 bases and J 4 bases, leaving 12 bases between the germline ends. The CDR3 consists of 14 residues. The CDR3 loop is CASSLPLFYNEQFF. The DNA for the CDR3 is TGTGCCAGCAGCCTTCCCTTGTTTTACAATGAGCAGTTCTTC.

This chain links TRBV21-1 with TRBJ2-1; the D call of TRBD2 is as the table states it, not checked on the DNA. TRBV21-1 is flagged as a pseudogene. CDR3 size: 16 residues. The CDR3 coding sequence is TGTGCCAGCTCCCGGGAGGGGGGTGGCGGAAACAATGAGCAGTTCTTC. Amino acids: CASSREGGGGNNEQFF.